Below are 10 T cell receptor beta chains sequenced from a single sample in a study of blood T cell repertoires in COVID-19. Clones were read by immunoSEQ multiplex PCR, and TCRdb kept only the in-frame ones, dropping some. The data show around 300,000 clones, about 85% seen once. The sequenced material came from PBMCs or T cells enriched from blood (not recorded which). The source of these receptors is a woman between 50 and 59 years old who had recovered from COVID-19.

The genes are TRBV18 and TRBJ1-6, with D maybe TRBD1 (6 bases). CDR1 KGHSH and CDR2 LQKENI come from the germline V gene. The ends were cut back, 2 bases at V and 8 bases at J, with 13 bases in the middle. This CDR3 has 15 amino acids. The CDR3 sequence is CASSPWGLLDSPLHF. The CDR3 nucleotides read TGTGCCAGCTCACCATGGGGGCTTTTGGATTCACCCCTCCACTTT.

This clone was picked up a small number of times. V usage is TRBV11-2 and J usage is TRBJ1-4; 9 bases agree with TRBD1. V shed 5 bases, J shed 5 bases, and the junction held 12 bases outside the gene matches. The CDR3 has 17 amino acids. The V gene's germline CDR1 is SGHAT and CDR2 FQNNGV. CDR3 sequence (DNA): TGTGCCAGCAGCACCGGGACAGGGTCATACGGAAATGAAAAACTGTTTTTT. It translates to CASSTGTGSYGNEKLFF.

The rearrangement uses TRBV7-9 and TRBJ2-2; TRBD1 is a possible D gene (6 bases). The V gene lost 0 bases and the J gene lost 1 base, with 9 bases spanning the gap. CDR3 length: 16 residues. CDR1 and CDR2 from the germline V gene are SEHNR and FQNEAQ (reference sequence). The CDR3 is CASSLAPTGNTGELFF. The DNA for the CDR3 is TGTGCCAGCAGCTTAGCCCCGACAGGGAACACCGGGGAGCTGTTTTTT.

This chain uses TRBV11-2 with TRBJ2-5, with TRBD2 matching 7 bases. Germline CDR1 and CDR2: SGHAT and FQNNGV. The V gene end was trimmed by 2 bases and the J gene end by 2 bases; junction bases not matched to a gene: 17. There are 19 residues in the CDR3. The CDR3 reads CASSLYRTRGSGWQETQYF. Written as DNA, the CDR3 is TGTGCCAGCAGCTTATATCGTACTCGCGGGAGTGGGTGGCAAGAGACCCAGTACTTC.

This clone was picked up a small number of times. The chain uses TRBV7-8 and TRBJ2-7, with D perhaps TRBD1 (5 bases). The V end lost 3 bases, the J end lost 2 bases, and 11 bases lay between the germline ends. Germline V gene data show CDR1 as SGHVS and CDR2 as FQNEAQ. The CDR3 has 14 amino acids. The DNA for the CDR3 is TGTGCCAGCAGCTTGCAAACAGGAACCTACGAGCAGTACTTC. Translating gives CASSLQTGTYEQYF.

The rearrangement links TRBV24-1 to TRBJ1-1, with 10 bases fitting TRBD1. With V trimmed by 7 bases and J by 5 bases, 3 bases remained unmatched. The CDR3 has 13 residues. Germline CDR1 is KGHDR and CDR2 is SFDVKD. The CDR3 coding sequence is TGTGCCACCAGAGGACAGGGGGAGACTGAAGCTTTCTTT. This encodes CATRGQGETEAFF.

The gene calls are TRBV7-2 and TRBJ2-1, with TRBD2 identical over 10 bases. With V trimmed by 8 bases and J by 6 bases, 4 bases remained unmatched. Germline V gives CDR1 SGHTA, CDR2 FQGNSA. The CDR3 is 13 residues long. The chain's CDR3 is CASGRLAGNEQFF. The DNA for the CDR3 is TGTGCCAGCGGTCGACTAGCGGGCAATGAGCAGTTCTTC. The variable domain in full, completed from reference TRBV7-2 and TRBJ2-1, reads GAGVSQSPSNKVTEKGKDVELRCDPISGHTALYWYRQSLGQGLEFLIYFQGNSAPDKSGLPSDRFSAERTGGSVSTLTIQRTQQEDSAVYLCASGRLAGNEQFFGPGTRLTVL.

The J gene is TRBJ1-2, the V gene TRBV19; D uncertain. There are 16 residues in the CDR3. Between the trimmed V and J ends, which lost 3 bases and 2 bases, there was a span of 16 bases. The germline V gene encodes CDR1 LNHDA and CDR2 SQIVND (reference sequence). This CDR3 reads CASSMMGPNPNYGYTF. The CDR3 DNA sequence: TGTGCCAGTAGTATGATGGGCCCTAATCCGAACTATGGCTACACCTTC.

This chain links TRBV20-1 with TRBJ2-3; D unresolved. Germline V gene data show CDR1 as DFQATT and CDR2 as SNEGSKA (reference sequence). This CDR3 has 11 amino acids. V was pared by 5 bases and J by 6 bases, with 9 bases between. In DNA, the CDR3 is TGCAGTGCTCTATCTAAGGATACGCAGTATTTT. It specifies CSALSKDTQYF.

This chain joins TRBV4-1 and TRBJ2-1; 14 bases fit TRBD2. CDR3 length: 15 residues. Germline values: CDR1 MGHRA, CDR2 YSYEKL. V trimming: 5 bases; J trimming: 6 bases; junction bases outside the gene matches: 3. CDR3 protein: CASSGGTSGSNEQFF. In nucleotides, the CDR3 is TGCGCCAGCAGCGGTGGGACTAGCGGGAGCAATGAGCAGTTCTTC.